This TCR beta chain was sequenced during a study of CD8 T cells in ankylosing spondylitis (dated by TCRdb to between 2016 and 2019). Regarding the research as a whole: The study set out to find disease-linked TCR variants by profiling T cell receptor beta repertoires in ankylosing spondylitis patients and healthy donors. Peripheral blood samples were taken, and synovial fluid was additionally collected from ankylosing spondylitis patients. The whole study cohort included over a hundred healthy donors and 25 ankylosing spondylitis patients.

Sequencer: Illumina HiSeq 2500. Quantitative 5'-RACE with molecular barcodes was the method used to prepare the TCR beta libraries. In the authors' own workflow: Disease-linked TCR variants were identified with a new computational method built on a probabilistic model of VDJ rearrangement. TCRdb cleaned the public reads at Q25 with fastp, built clones with MiXCR and kept in-frame beta chains. Here each entry gathers all rows of one CDR3 protein and keeps the most common genes and DNA. The V and J calls follow TCRdb's processing rather than the paper's. This sample lists a few hundred thousand distinct CDR3 sequences; 18% were detected once. The top ten clonotypes cover about a third of the sample. What the authors observed across the whole study: The disease-linked clones had a CD8+ phenotype and were found at relatively low frequencies in peripheral blood. A TCR beta motif made up of several highly homologous amino acid variants appeared to be characteristic of blood from ankylosing spondylitis patients. Significant enrichment of the disease-linked clones was reported in matched synovial fluid samples from ankylosing spondylitis patients. Some motif variants had previously been reported in the synovial fluid and blood of reactive arthritis patients, which suggests shared mechanisms of disease initiation.

This clonotype has only a few counts. It lacks a known antigen. Base qualities are not provided; no much larger clone lies one nucleotide away. The source is a male donor with ankylosing spondylitis or in good health (not recorded which). Sequencing input: blood, either unsorted or a sorted T cell fraction (not recorded which).

The CDR3 has the sequence CASSWMTSGGYNEQFF. The DNA sequence reads TGCGCCAGCAGCTGGATGACTAGCGGAGGCTACAATGAGCAGTTCTTC. The chain uses TRBV5-1 and TRBJ2-1, with 9 central nucleotides matching TRBD2. The CDR3 sequence holds 16 residues, the cysteine and phenylalanine included. Only the CDR3 region is kept as DNA, spanning 48 bases read in frame from base 1. Ends trimmed: V by 3 bases, J by 3 bases; bases unmatched to a gene: 7. Reading the germline V gene gives CDR1 SGHRS and CDR2 YFSETQ. Here the CDR3 is joined to the reference TRBV5-1 and TRBJ2-1 genes, and the full variable domain is: KAGVTQTPRYLIKTRGQQVTLSCSPISGHRSVSWYQQTPGQGLQFLFEYFSETQRNKGNFPGRFSGRQFSNSRSEMNVSTLELGDSALYLCASSWMTSGGYNEQFFGPGTRLTVL.